This TCR beta chain derives from a study of technical replicates of blood from a few donors. Profiling relied on immunoSEQ multiplex PCR, and the TCRdb table lists in-frame clones only, not all of them. This table holds tens of thousands of clones, about 89% found once. The V gene's germline CDR1 is GTSNPN and CDR2 SVGIG (reference sequence). V gave up 0 bases and J gave up 7 bases, with 16 bases separating them. This CDR3 region has 15 residues. Sequencing input: T cells isolated from PBMCs. The chain links TRBV30 to TRBJ1-5; D is possibly TRBD1 (6 bases). This clonotype was sampled from a human donor in good health. The CDR3 bases are TGTGCCTGGAGTGTGGGGGCTAGGAGCGAACAGCCCCAGCATTTT. This gives the protein CAWSVGARSEQPQHF.